This T cell receptor beta chain appears in the sequencing data of a study of graft-versus-host responses after intestinal transplantation (dated by TCRdb to the early 2020s). For context, the study as a whole: The transplants that recipients received were multivisceral, liver-intestinal, or isolated intestinal. Every recipient was given anti-thymocyte globulin induction, followed by 2 to 4 years of maintenance tacrolimus and steroids. After intestinal transplantation, graft-versus-host and host-versus-graft alloreactive T cell clones were followed in the graft, circulation and bone marrow using bulk TCR-beta CDR3 sequencing. Alloreactive clones were identified by sequencing pre-transplant mixed lymphocyte reaction products and comparing them with unstimulated pre-transplant donor and recipient T cells. The cohort enrolled 20 to 30 intestinal transplant recipients, one of whom was a retransplant, and a few patients without pretransplant specimens were excluded. Donor T cell macrochimerism was defined as a peak of at least 4% donor T cells among recipient peripheral blood mononuclear cells. Rather than being sequenced by the commercial service, samples from a few later patients were sequenced in-house on an Illumina MiSeq and processed with MiXCR.

A note on this clone: What antigen it recognizes has not been identified. Per-base qualities were not stored, and no clone one base away is much larger.

In the first month after transplant, blood samples were collected up to 4 times, and after that at least monthly when available. What the work shows at the level of the full study, not this receptor alone: GvH clones were detected in recipient bone marrow, and some appeared earlier in ileal mucosa or blood, consistent with an intestinal mucosal origin. Patients with donor T cell macrochimerism had high GvH to HvG T cell clonal ratios in their allografts. Early after transplant, declines in HvG clones were associated with peak levels of circulating GvH clones. The relatively low number and heterogeneity of intestinal transplant patients limited the conclusions.

Receptor libraries were prepared by the immunoSEQ multiplex PCR assay. For most patients, high-throughput TCR-beta CDR3 sequencing of genomic DNA was performed by Adaptive Biotechnologies. Per the source publication's procedure: TCR sequencing data for some 19 patients were retrieved from Adaptive's ImmunoSEQ software; a few other patients were processed with MiXCR and VDJtools. Because the origin of CDR3 nucleotide sequences shared between donor and recipient could not be assigned, those sequences were removed. At least 2-fold expansion over unstimulated cells and a minimum CFSE-low frequency of 0.002% (template counts) or 0.001% (read counts) were required for clones to be classified as alloreactive. A clone was considered mappable if detected in the sequenced pre-transplant spleen, lymph node, or MLR CFSE-low populations of the donor or recipient. The cumulative frequency of alloreactive clones was calculated as a percentage of all sequences, weighted by copy number. TCRdb's version of the immuneACCESS table is confined to in-frame rearrangements and falls short of the full clone set. An unresolved V gene accounts for under half of the shortfall where checked; the remainder is of unknown origin. V and J calls plus clone size are reproduced from that table; the DNA served to infer D and trimming. This sample is represented by approximately 100,000 clones; about 82% of them were singletons. 1.4% of the sample is taken by the ten largest.

CDR1 and CDR2, looked up from the germline V gene, are MDHEN and SYDVKM. Trimming takes 6 bases from V and 7 bases from J, and the germline ends sit 25 bases apart. The CDR3 sequence holds 16 residues, the cysteine and phenylalanine included. Only the CDR3 region is kept as DNA, spanning 48 bases read in frame from base 1. The sequence joins TRBV28 to TRBJ2-7; the D segment could be TRBD2, given 6 matching bases. The starting material was PBMCs, obtained 255 days after intestinal transplant. The receptor comes from a human patient who received an intestinal transplant, so some T cells may come from the graft donor. The CDR3: CASSRRTSWPGEEQYF. At the DNA level, the sequence is TGTGCCAGCAGCCGCCGCACTAGCTGGCCGGGAGAGGAGCAGTACTTC.